The clone carrying this T cell receptor (beta chain) was found a few times. Its antigen is currently unknown. Only one base separates this from a far larger clonotype, so it likely reflects a read error. The data were obtained in a study of shared clonotypes between healthy human individuals. The assay ran at deep level. Over several immunoSEQ plates, each subset's genomic DNA was distributed in even portions. Clones were read by immunoSEQ multiplex PCR, and TCRdb kept only the in-frame ones, dropping some. The sample holds hundreds of thousands of clones, more than 70% seen once. The V gene's germline CDR1 is LGHNA and CDR2 YNFKEQ. Trimming left V 3 bases short and J 0 bases short, with 3 bases between. The CDR3 loop spans 13 amino acids. Findings of the study overall: Sampling included only blood; tissue repertoires likely differ.

Sequenced sample: PBMCs. V and J are TRBV4-2 and TRBJ1-5; D is undetermined. The TCR comes from a woman in her thirties or forties in good health. Some clones in this sample may be carry-over from other donors' samples. The CDR3 spells CASSQDSNQPQHF. The CDR3 nucleotides are TGTGCCAGCAGCCAGGATAGCAATCAGCCCCAGCATTTT.